The T cell receptor beta chain under discussion was sequenced for a study of neurological immune-mediated disorders. The CDR3 is 14 amino acids. Germline V gene sequence: CDR1 MNHEY, CDR2 SVGEGT. With 6 bases removed from V and 6 bases from J, the gap between germline ends came to 14 bases. This clonotype was counted many times. Time point given: longitudinal time-point 1 (baseline). Blood bank volunteers in Maryland, USA, served as healthy controls. The study built unsorted libraries from 2 million PBMCs kept at -80 C. 5'RACE with 10-nucleotide random UMIs generated the cDNA. Each CDR3 protein is one row after TCRdb ran MiXCR on the 5' RACE reads. This sample yields tens of thousands of distinct CDR3 sequences, of which approximately 9.1% are seen a single time; 1.5% to 2% belongs to the top ten.

Sequencing input: PBMCs. The chain couples TRBV6-2 or TRBV6-3 to TRBJ2-2, with D unresolved. This TCR derives from a woman in her forties in good health. CDR3 DNA sequence: TGTGCCAGCAGGGACCGATTAAGGGCCGGGGAGCTGTTTTTT. Translation gives CASRDRLRAGELFF.